The rows below give T cell receptor beta chains drawn from one sample of a study of blood T cell repertoires in COVID-19. Sequenced by immunoSEQ multiplex PCR; TCRdb stores in-frame clones only, minus some. Of over 85,000 clones listed, approximately 90% are singletons. The source material was peripheral blood. Every receptor here comes from a woman of 80 years or more with active COVID-19. The conserved cysteine and the conserved F or W are not part of the CDR3 here.

V | CDR3
TRBV18 | ASSLQRVAGVSEY
TRBV4-1 | ASSLHQTGWSSGRGDTQY
TRBV28 | ASSGLLTYNEQF
TRBV19 | ASSISRQGSYGYT
TRBV7-3 | ASSEAGTDTQY
TRBV5-1 | ASSWLGTGAYEQY
TRBV19 | ASRKGLAQETQY
TRBV27 | ASSGQESSYEQY
TRBV13 | ASSLDRGQGRNNEQF
TRBV6-5 | ASRQGNTEAF
TRBV18 | ASSRLTGSDSGNTIY
TRBV2 | ASSGGSLSYEQY
TRBV12-3/TRBV12-4 | ASSRGQGLEAF
TRBV18 | ASAYYVGTGLSEAF
TRBV28 | ASSLNRGLGPTEAF
TRBV7-2 | ASSSAGVVSYEQY
TRBV6-2/TRBV6-3 | ASSPLGHTSTDTQY
TRBV19 | ASSKAGAPEQY
TRBV9 | ASSVASGPYEQY
TRBV6-5 | ASSLRFSGANVLT
TRBV19 | ASAVQGLYEKLF
TRBV3-1/TRBV3-2 | ASSQLLSGLQWCSASNQPQH
TRBV10-3 | AISLDRVAGNEQF
TRBV5-4 | ASQPIASSYNEQF
TRBV2 | ASRGQSWEQY
TRBV11-2 | ASSPHSLRQETQY
TRBV7-6 | ASSLEAGAYNEQF
TRBV30 | AYNRGRNEKLF
TRBV28 | ASSFSPGGYT
TRBV6-5 | ASIQGKLGQPQH
TRBV24-1 | ATSEASGGNEQF
TRBV7-6 | ASSLAGETQY
TRBV27 | ASSLSTGDGYT
TRBV28 | ASLGPTHQPQH
TRBV6-2/TRBV6-3 | ASSRTGPTEAF
TRBV5-6 | ASSLVGATSSYEQY
TRBV27 | ASSSAGTSASGELF
TRBV7-2 | ASSSVARSAYEQY
TRBV19 | ASSISQGNQPQH
TRBV2 | ASSEYETQY
TRBV7-2 | ASSPRSWETQY
TRBV28 | ASSQQGQGNTEAF
TRBV2 | ATEGGASNEKLF
TRBV6-2/TRBV6-3 | ASSYGLRTGELF